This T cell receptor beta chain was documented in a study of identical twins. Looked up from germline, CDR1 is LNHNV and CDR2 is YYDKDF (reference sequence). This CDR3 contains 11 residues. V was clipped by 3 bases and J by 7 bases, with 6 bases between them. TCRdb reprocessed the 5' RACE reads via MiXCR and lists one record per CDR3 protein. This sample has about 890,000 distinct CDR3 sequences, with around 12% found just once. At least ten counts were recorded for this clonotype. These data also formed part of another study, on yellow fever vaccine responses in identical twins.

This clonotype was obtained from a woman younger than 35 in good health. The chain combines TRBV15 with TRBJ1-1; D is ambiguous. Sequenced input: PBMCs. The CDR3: CATSRVGEAFF. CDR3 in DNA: TGTGCCACCAGCAGGGTCGGTGAAGCTTTCTTT.